The 27 T cell receptor beta chains reported below all come from one sample, sequenced in a study of T cells in women clearing cervical HPV infection. Some clones are missing from TCRdb's copy, which holds only in-frame ones; the method was immunoSEQ multiplex PCR. The listing records tens of thousands of clones. The sample was blood buffy coat. Receptor source: a woman aged 18 to 75 with a cervical HPV16 infection that either progressed to CIN3+ or cleared (not recorded which).

Concerning this clone itself: The sequenced fragment ends 3 residues before the CDR3 boundary, so the rest is inferred from the germline J gene. This chain joins TRBV7-2 and TRBJ2-5; D is ambiguous. The ends were cut back, 2 bases at V and 5 bases at J, with 12 bases in the middle. The CDR3 covers 14 residues. The germline V gene encodes CDR1 SGHTA and CDR2 FQGNSA. The CDR3 loop is CASSLSTGRETQYF. CDR3 DNA, as far as it was read: TGTGCCAGCAGCTTATCAACCGGTCGGGAGACC.

Turning to this clone: The missing CDR3 end, 3 residues past where the read stops, is filled in from the germline J gene. This chain uses TRBV5-1 with TRBJ2-1; TRBD2 matches 8 bases. V lost 3 bases to trimming and J lost 7 bases; unmatched junction nucleotides: 9. Germline V gene lookup returns CDR1 SGHRS and CDR2 YFSETQ. CDR3 size: 15 residues. The CDR3 spells CASSWAGRGGNEQFF. The sequenced part of the CDR3 DNA is TGCGCCAGCAGCTGGGCAGGGCGCGGGGGGAATGAG.

As regards this clone: The DNA ends 3 residues before the CDR3 does, and the rest of the CDR3 is filled in from the germline J gene. The chain combines TRBV5-1 with TRBJ2-3; 7 bases line up with TRBD2. The CDR3 loop spans 13 amino acids. Looked up from germline, CDR1 is SGHRS and CDR2 is YFSETQ. CDR3 in amino acids: CASSLASGETQYF. Incomplete CDR3 DNA: TGCGCCAGCAGCTTGGCTAGCGGAGAGACG.

About this clone: The CDR3 is cut off 3 residues early in the read; its end comes from the germline J gene. The rearrangement links TRBV20-1 to TRBJ2-5; 7 bases are shared with TRBD2. The CDR3 contains 15 residues. Germline V lookup: CDR1 DFQATT, CDR2 SNEGSKA (reference sequence). The V and J ends lost 1 base and 1 base, in that order; junction bases with no gene match: 6. The CDR3 bases that were read are TGCAGTGCTAGAGTCCCTAGCGGATCCCAAGAGACC. This encodes CSARVPSGSQET. The whole CDR3 protein reads CSARVPSGSQETQYF.

Concerning this clone: The read finishes 3 residues shy of the CDR3 end, and the germline J gene is used to complete it. V usage is TRBV12-3 or TRBV12-4 and J usage is TRBJ1-4; 8 bases match TRBD1. The trim removed 5 bases at V and 7 bases at J, leaving 15 bases unmatched. This CDR3 region has 17 residues. The sequenced CDR3 bases are TGTGCCAGCAGTACAATAGGGGCCGGACAGGGTAGTGAAAAA. Residues: CASSTIGAGQGSEK. The complete CDR3 protein is CASSTIGAGQGSEKLFF.

Remarks on this clone: Germline and junction disagree at one end, which may indicate a read error. The read stops 3 residues short of the end of the CDR3; the missing end is completed from the germline J gene. In the same sample, other DNA sequences code for this CDR3. The rearrangement joins TRBV5-1 to TRBJ1-3; the match to TRBD1 covers 8 bases. CDR1 SGHRS and CDR2 YFSETQ come from the germline V gene. The CDR3 runs 16 residues. Partial CDR3 DNA: TGCGCCAGCAGCCCGGGACAGGCTGGCTCTGGAAACACT. Protein sequence: CASSPGQAGSGNT. The complete CDR3 sequence is CASSPGQAGSGNTIYF.

Worth noting for this clone: The sequenced fragment ends 3 residues before the CDR3 boundary, so the rest is inferred from the germline J gene. V gene TRBV5-1 combines with J gene TRBJ2-5; 10 positions agree with TRBD2. V dropped 0 bases and J dropped 1; count of bases not matched to a gene: 3. Germline CDR1 reads SGHRS; CDR2 reads YFSETQ. The length of the CDR3 is 16 residues. CDR3 region: CASSLALAGGQETQYF. The part of the CDR3 DNA that was read is TGCGCCAGCAGCTTGGCATTAGCGGGGGGCCAAGAGACC.

As regards this clone: With the read ending 3 residues before the CDR3 end, the germline J gene is used to fill in that end. The chain joins TRBV7-8 to TRBJ1-2; 7 bases match TRBD1. V lost 0 bases to trimming and J lost 4 bases; unmatched junction nucleotides: 5. Germline CDR1 reads SGHVS; CDR2 reads FQNEAQ. The CDR3 is 15 amino acids. This CDR3 reads CASSLAEGASYGYTF. CDR3 DNA, as far as it was read: TGTGCCAGCAGCTTAGCGGAGGGGGCGAGCTATGGC.

Details on this clone: The CDR3 is cut off 3 residues early in the read; its end comes from the germline J gene. The rearrangement uses TRBV6-2 or TRBV6-3 and TRBJ1-1, with D maybe TRBD1 (6 bases). This CDR3 is 17 amino acids long. Germline V CDR1 and CDR2: MNHEY, SVGEGT. V lost 0 bases and J lost 0, with 14 bases in between. The CDR3 DNA, read in part, is TGTGCCAGCAGTTACTCACCACAGGGCGGCATGAACACTGAA. It encodes CASSYSPQGGMNTE. The CDR3, in full, reads CASSYSPQGGMNTEAFF.

Turning to this clone: The CDR3 goes on 3 residues after the read ends, and that part is filled in from the germline J gene. J is TRBJ2-2 and V is TRBV29-1; the match to TRBD2 covers 10 bases. J was trimmed by 6 bases and V by 4 bases; bases with no gene match: 5. The CDR3 loop spans 14 amino acids. Germline lookup yields CDR1 SQVTM and CDR2 ANQGSEA. The DNA read from the CDR3 is TGCAGCGTTGGACTAGCGGGTGGGGCCGGGGAG. Translated: CSVGLAGGAGE. The whole CDR3 protein reads CSVGLAGGAGELFF.

The chain's CDR3 is CASSPTGGLSGAFF. The DNA read from the CDR3 is TGTGCCAGTAGCCCTACAGGGGGTCTTTCCGGA. This rearrangement joins TRBV19 to TRBJ1-1, with TRBD1 identical over 8 bases. The CDR3 extends 3 residues past the end of the read, so its final part is completed from the germline J gene. This CDR3 region has 14 residues. CDR1 LNHDA and CDR2 SQIVND come from the germline V gene (reference sequence).

On this clone: Read coverage stops 3 residues before the CDR3 terminus; the germline J gene supplies the remainder. This chain links TRBV7-6 with TRBJ2-7; D is unclear. CDR1 SGHVS and CDR2 FNYEAQ come from the germline V gene. V lost 3 bases, J lost 0 bases, and 6 bases lay in between. The CDR3 spans 13 residues. CDR3 residues: CASSFADSYEQYF. CDR3 DNA, as far as it was read: TGTGCCAGCAGCTTTGCGGACTCCTACGAG.

Comments on this clone: From the germline J gene comes the end of the CDR3, since the read stops 3 residues before it. The rearrangement links TRBV7-8 to TRBJ1-2; 10 nucleotides agree with TRBD1. Germline CDR1 SGHVS, CDR2 FQNEAQ. The ends lost 5 bases at V and 6 bases at J; junction bases unmatched: 3. This CDR3 comprises 13 residues. CDR3 bases read: TGTGCCAGCAGCGTAGACAGGGGGCATGGC. The encoded protein is CASSVDRGHG. The entire CDR3 protein is CASSVDRGHGYTF.

As to this clone: The sequenced fragment ends 3 residues before the CDR3 boundary, so the rest is inferred from the germline J gene. The rearrangement links TRBV18 to TRBJ1-5, with D perhaps matching TRBD1 (6 bases). Germline CDR1 is KGHSH and CDR2 is LQKENI. The V and J ends lost 4 bases and 0 bases respectively, with 13 bases between them. The CDR3 runs 16 residues. The CDR3 DNA, read in part, is TGTGCCAGCTCACTGGCGGGGGCTTTTAGCAATCAGCCC. This gives the protein CASSLAGAFSNQP. The entire CDR3 protein reads CASSLAGAFSNQPQHF.

Turning to this clone: The CDR3 is cut off 3 residues early in the read; its end comes from the germline J gene. The V call is TRBV5-1, the J call TRBJ1-1, with 7 bases identical to TRBD1. This CDR3 is built from 15 residues. Per germline, CDR1 SGHRS and CDR2 YFSETQ. The J segment lost 0 bases and the V segment lost 0 bases, leaving 2 bases of the junction unmatched. The CDR3 bases that were read are TGCGCCAGCAGCTTGGTTGGGACAGTGAACACTGAA. Encoded protein: CASSLVGTVNTE. The full CDR3 protein is CASSLVGTVNTEAFF.

A remark on this clone: The sequence runs out 3 residues before the end of the CDR3; the remainder is reconstructed from the germline J gene. The V and J genes are TRBV2 and TRBJ1-2; 8 bases align to TRBD1. Trimming at V came to 6 bases and at J to 5 bases, leaving 5 bases not matched to a gene. The germline V gene has CDR1 SNHLY and CDR2 FYNNEI. The length of the CDR3 is 13 residues. The CDR3 reads CASRAGTGYGYTF. The covered CDR3 bases are TGTGCCAGCAGGGCCGGGACAGGTTATGGC.

As concerns this clone: The read ends 3 residues shy of where the CDR3 ends; the end is completed using the germline J gene. This chain uses TRBV5-6 with TRBJ2-7; 7 bases map to TRBD2. The CDR3 is made up of 15 amino acids. The germline gives CDR1 SGHDT, CDR2 YYEEEE. V lost 7 bases and J lost 3; bases outside the gene matches: 13. CDR3 bases read: TGTGCCAGCCTTTCTTACCCCGCTAGCGGCTACGAG. Translating it yields CASLSYPASGYE. The whole CDR3 sequence reads CASLSYPASGYEQYF.

Notes on this clone: Read coverage stops 3 residues before the CDR3 terminus; the germline J gene supplies the remainder. The chain uses TRBV19 and TRBJ1-5, with 7 bases aligning to TRBD1. This CDR3 is 15 amino acids long. Trimming at V came to 7 bases and at J to 1 base, leaving 7 bases not matched to a gene. CDR1 is LNHDA, CDR2 SQIVND, per germline (reference sequence). The CDR3 region is CASNAGTVSNQPQHF. The CDR3 bases that were read are TGTGCCAGTAATGCCGGGACAGTGAGCAATCAGCCC.

Notes on this clone: The read stops 3 residues short of the end of the CDR3; the missing end is completed from the germline J gene. This sequence joins TRBV20-1 and TRBJ2-3; 10 bases fit TRBD2. The V and J ends lost 1 base and 0 bases, in that order; junction bases with no gene match: 13. This CDR3 spans 19 amino acids. The germline V gene encodes CDR1 DFQATT and CDR2 SNEGSKA (reference sequence). The CDR3 DNA, read in part, is TGCAGTGCTAGAGGAACTAGCGGGGAAGCGATATCTAGCACAGATACG. This sequence encodes CSARGTSGEAISSTDT. In full, the CDR3 is CSARGTSGEAISSTDTQYF.

A remark on this clone: Coverage ceases 3 residues before the CDR3 finishes, and the germline J gene fills in the end. The chain carries TRBV13 and TRBJ2-7; 7 bases agree with TRBD1. Germline CDR1 PRHDT, CDR2 FYEKMQ (reference sequence). The junction had 8 bases not matched to a gene; V was cut back by 5 bases and J by 4 bases. This CDR3 spans 14 amino acids. CDR3 DNA (partial): TGTGCCAGCAGCCTACGACAGGGACGGTACGAG. This translates into CASSLRQGRYE. The full CDR3 sequence reads CASSLRQGRYEQYF.

To note about this clone: The read falls 3 residues short of the CDR3 end, and the missing part is taken from the germline J gene. This sequence joins TRBV7-3 and TRBJ2-5, with 7 bases that match TRBD2. The CDR3 totals 13 residues. The V segment lost 5 bases and the J segment 5 bases; nucleotides outside the gene matches: 5. Germline CDR1 is SGHTA and CDR2 is FQGTGA. The CDR3 DNA, read in part, is TGTGCCAGCAGCCGCGGGAGTATGGAGACC. Protein product: CASSRGSMET. The complete CDR3 reads CASSRGSMETQYF.

Of note for this clone: The missing CDR3 end, 3 residues past where the read stops, is filled in from the germline J gene. This rearrangement joins TRBV5-1 to TRBJ2-7, with D perhaps TRBD1 (6 bases). Germline CDR1 reads SGHRS; CDR2 reads YFSETQ. Trimming took off 8 bases at V and 2 bases at J, with 14 bases between the two ends. This CDR3 contains 13 residues. The CDR3 bases that were read are TGCGCCAGAAGACAGGACGATACCTACGAG. Protein sequence: CARRQDDTYE. The CDR3 as a whole reads CARRQDDTYEQYF.

In the case of this clone: The CDR3 extends 3 residues past the end of the read, so its final part is completed from the germline J gene. V is TRBV19 and J is TRBJ1-5, with D maybe TRBD1 (6 bases). This CDR3 region has 14 residues. CDR1 is LNHDA and CDR2 is SQIVND in the germline V gene (reference sequence). Trimming took off 6 bases at V and 6 bases at J, with 15 bases between the two ends. The CDR3 DNA, read in part, is TGTGCCAGTAGGATTAGGGGGACGGGTCAGCCC. This sequence encodes CASRIRGTGQP. Given in full, the CDR3 is CASRIRGTGQPQHF.

A note on this clone: Its ends do not fully match the called genes, so a read error is possible. The CDR3 goes on 3 residues after the read ends, and that part is filled in from the germline J gene. Other nucleotide sequences from this sample produce the same CDR3. The chain has TRBV18 and TRBJ1-3, with D hard to call. The CDR3 is 18 residues long. The germline V gene encodes CDR1 KGHSH and CDR2 LQKENI. The CDR3 is CASSPSNAVPSSGNTIYF. The DNA read from the CDR3 is TGTGCCAGCTCACCATCAAACGCGGTACCGAGCTCTGGAAACACG. Looking up the rest from reference TRBV18 and TRBJ1-3 gives the full variable domain: NAGVMQNPRHLVRRRGQEARLRCSPMKGHSHVYWYRQLPEEGLKFMVYLQKENIIDESGMPKERFSAEFPKEGPSILRIQQVVRGDSAAYFCASSPSNAVPSSGNTIYFGEGSWLTVV.

On this clone: The read gets to within 3 residues of the CDR3 end, and the germline J gene fills in the rest. The chain carries TRBV5-1 and TRBJ2-1, with TRBD1 matching 9 bases. With V trimmed by 6 bases and J by 7 bases, 8 bases remained unmatched. Germline CDR1 SGHRS, CDR2 YFSETQ. CDR3 size: 14 residues. The CDR3 sequence: CASKLGQGVNEQFF. The sequenced part of the CDR3 DNA is TGCGCCAGCAAGTTGGGACAGGGTGTTAATGAG.

For this clone: The read is 3 residues too short to cover the CDR3 end, so that end is filled in from the germline J gene. The chain is built from TRBV12-3 or TRBV12-4 and TRBJ1-5, with 8 positions matching TRBD1. V shed 5 bases, J shed 3 bases, and the junction held 6 bases outside the gene matches. This CDR3 has 15 residues. CDR3 DNA, as far as it was read: TGTGCCAGCAGTCCGCGGACAGGGAACAATCAGCCC. Translation: CASSPRTGNNQP. The whole CDR3 sequence reads CASSPRTGNNQPQHF.

On this clone: The read falls 3 residues short of the CDR3 end, and the missing part is taken from the germline J gene. The chain combines TRBV20-1 with TRBJ1-2; D call uncertain. The germline CDR1 and CDR2 sequences are DFQATT and SNEGSKA (reference sequence). The CDR3 is 13 residues long. The CDR3 protein is CSARTSGRETYTF. The DNA read from the CDR3 is TGCAGTGCTAGGACTAGCGGGAGAGAGACC.